This entry features one T cell receptor (beta chain) sequence. Its target is unknown. This sample is drawn from a study of graft-versus-host responses after intestinal transplantation. V lost 1 base and J lost 5; bases outside the gene matches: 9. The germline V gene encodes CDR1 SGHAT and CDR2 FQNNGV. The CDR3 contains 16 residues. Profiling relied on immunoSEQ multiplex PCR, and the TCRdb table lists in-frame clones only, not all of them. The sample records roughly 97,000 clones, roughly 91% being singletons. The TCR originated in a human donor who was the organ donor for an intestinal transplant. Source: unstimulated CD4+ T cells sorted from spleen or lymph node cells, taken before transplant. This chain connects TRBV11-2 to TRBJ2-5; TRBD1 matches at 8 bases. Written as DNA, the CDR3 is TGTGCCAGCAGCTTAGTCGGGACAGGTTGGGGGGAGACCCAGTACTTC. Amino acids: CASSLVGTGWGETQYF.